A selection of T cell receptor beta chains follows, all from one sample in a study of CD4 T cell repertoires and nickel. TCRdb used MiXCR to reprocess the RT-PCR reads, holding one entry per CDR3 protein. The sample lists several hundred distinct CDR3 sequences; approximately 52% were seen once. The material sequenced was CD4+ T cells from blood, not recorded whether cultured. These receptors were obtained from a human donor in a nickel allergy study, with or without nickel allergy (not recorded which). It is not recorded whether this sample comes from one donor or several. Each CDR3 is given with its conserved first and last residue. A D gene is named only where the DNA matches it firmly. Expanded clones get a size class; other rows say once, few or many, or leave the size out.

D	V	J	size	CDR3	DNA
NA	TRBV7-2	TRBJ2-1	NA	CATNRGPRTRGDLWQFF	TGTGCCACTAATCGGGGCCCTCGGACCCGGGGCGATCTTTGGCAGTTCTTC
TRBD2	TRBV19	TRBJ2-1	few	CPSSLKPGTSTTNEQFF	TGTCCCAGTAGTCTAAAACCCGGGACTAGCACCACCAATGAGCAGTTCTTC
NA	TRBV28	TRBJ1-3	NA	CASSFRSSGNTIYF	TGTGCCAGCAGTTTCCGGAGCTCTGGAAACACCATATATTTT
NA	TRBV5-5	TRBJ2-3	NA	CASRPLLGTDTQYF	TGTGCCAGCCGTCCGCTTCTCGGCACAGATACGCAGTATTTT
NA	TRBV29-1	TRBJ2-7	few	CSVVGSSYEQYF	TGCAGCGTGGTGGGCAGCTCCTACGAGCAGTACTTC
NA	TRBV12-3/TRBV12-4	TRBJ1-1	NA	CASSFTHLSEAFF	TGTGCCAGCAGTTTTACCCATCTTTCTGAAGCTTTCTTT
NA	TRBV4-1	TRBJ1-5	NA	CASSQERAGFNQPQHF	TGCGCCAGCAGCCAAGAGAGGGCGGGTTTCAATCAGCCCCAGCATTTT
NA	TRBV3-1	TRBJ2-7	NA	CASSHGHYEQYF	TGTGCCAGCAGCCACGGGCACTACGAGCAGTACTTC
TRBD1	TRBV2	TRBJ1-2	NA	CASLRQGHYGYTF	TGTGCCAGCCTCCGACAGGGTCACTATGGCTACACCTTC
TRBD1	TRBV20-1	TRBJ1-1	NA	CSAYTVRGQGTFF	TGCAGTGCATATACTGTCCGGGGACAGGGAACTTTCTTT
TRBD2	TRBV12-3/TRBV12-4	TRBJ2-3	NA	CASSSSGTSGTDTQYF	TGTGCCAGCAGTTCCTCCGGGACTAGCGGTACAGATACGCAGTATTTT
NA	TRBV5-6	TRBJ2-5	NA	CASSLPHGGRETQYF	TGTGCCAGCAGCTTGCCCCACGGAGGGCGAGAGACCCAGTACTTC
NA	TRBV24-1	TRBJ1-6	few	CATSMTGRSPLHF	TGTGCCACCAGTATGACCGGGAGGTCACCCCTCCACTTT
NA	TRBV6-5	TRBJ1-3	few	CASSYHPRVSGNTIYF	TGTGCCAGCAGTTACCACCCCCGGGTGTCGGGAAACACCATATATTTT
TRBD2	TRBV7-2	TRBJ2-2	NA	CAAVRGAGGGELFF	TGCGCAGCTGTGCGAGGGGCGGGAGGCGGGGAGCTGTTTTTT
NA	TRBV11-3	TRBJ1-1	NA	CASSRYTEAFF	TGTGCCAGCAGCCGTTACACTGAAGCTTTCTTT
NA	TRBV29-1	TRBJ1-5	NA	CSARQEYNQPQHF	TGCAGCGCCCGACAAGAATACAATCAGCCCCAGCATTTT
NA	TRBV20-1	TRBJ2-2	NA	CSARPRGTGELFF	TGCAGTGCTAGACCCCGGGGCACCGGGGAGCTGTTTTTT
NA	TRBV5-8	TRBJ1-5	once	CASSLGSSGTASYQPQHF	TGTGCCAGCAGCTTGGGGTCCTCCGGGACTGCTAGTTATCAGCCCCAGCATTTT
NA	TRBV12-3/TRBV12-4	TRBJ2-3	NA	CASSVSTSLFADTQYF	TGTGCCAGCAGTGTTTCCACTAGCCTATTTGCAGATACGCAGTATTTT
TRBD2	TRBV11-2	TRBJ2-3	NA	CASSSLAGSTDTQYF	TGTGCCAGCAGCTCTCTAGCGGGAAGCACAGATACGCAGTATTTT
NA	TRBV3-1	TRBJ2-5	few	CASSHVGTQYF	TGTGCCAGCAGCCACGTCGGGACCCAGTACTTC
NA	TRBV7-2	TRBJ2-6	NA	CASSFGHHSGANVPTF	TGTGCCAGCAGCTTCGGACACCACTCTGGGGCCAACGTCCCGACTTTC
TRBD1	TRBV24-1	TRBJ1-1	few	CATSDPRDSTEAFF	TGTGCCACCAGTGACCCAAGGGACAGTACTGAAGCTTTCTTT
NA	TRBV24-1	TRBJ1-4	NA	CATSDPRQAGSEKLFF	TGTGCCACCAGTGATCCCAGACAGGCCGGGAGTGAAAAACTGTTTTTT
NA	TRBV7-7	TRBJ2-1	NA	CASSYTRGLYNEQFF	TGTGCTAGCAGCTACACCCGGGGCCTGTACAATGAGCAGTTCTTC
TRBD2	TRBV7-7	TRBJ2-5	NA	CASSLGGLAGHYQETQYF	TGTGCCAGCAGCTTAGGAGGACTAGCGGGGCATTACCAAGAGACCCAGTACTTC
NA	TRBV5-1	TRBJ2-1	NA	CASSLGGDSYNEQFF	TGCGCCAGCAGCCTCGGGGGAGACTCCTACAATGAGCAGTTCTTC
NA	TRBV3-1	TRBJ1-2	NA	CASSQDYTAQLGGYTF	TGTGCCAGCAGCCAAGATTATACAGCCCAGCTTGGCGGCTACACCTTC
NA	TRBV4-2	TRBJ2-3	NA	CASSQVGVFTDTQYF	TGTGCCAGCAGCCAAGTCGGGGTATTCACAGATACGCAGTATTTT
NA	TRBV28	TRBJ1-5	few	CASSEPGGGHQPQHF	TGTGCCAGCTCCGAGCCTGGAGGGGGGCATCAGCCCCAGCATTTT
NA	TRBV19	TRBJ2-5	NA	CASSILRGETQYF	TGTGCCAGTAGTATTCTAAGGGGAGAGACCCAGTACTTC
TRBD2	TRBV15	TRBJ2-5	NA	CATSRDGRGDF	TGTGCCACCAGCAGAGATGGGAGGGGAGACTTC
TRBD2	TRBV20-1	TRBJ2-1	NA	CSAPMTSGSVNEQFF	TGCAGTGCTCCGATGACTAGCGGGAGTGTCAATGAGCAGTTCTTC
TRBD1	TRBV27	TRBJ1-1	NA	CASSLSGQGGGGTEAFF	TGTGCCAGCAGTTTAAGCGGACAGGGAGGGGGTGGCACTGAAGCTTTCTTT
TRBD1	TRBV20-1	TRBJ2-5	NA	CSATRTGRETQYF	TGCAGTGCTACCAGGACAGGGAGAGAGACCCAGTACTTC
NA	TRBV7-7	TRBJ1-3	NA	CASSLGGYGNTIYF	TGTGCCAGCAGCTTAGGAGGGTATGGAAACACCATATATTTT
NA	TRBV27	TRBJ1-3	few	CASSSPNEGNTIYF	TGTGCCAGCAGTTCCCCAAACGAGGGAAACACCATATATTTT
NA	TRBV10-3	TRBJ1-1	NA	CAIGTGNTEAFF	TGTGCCATTGGGACCGGGAACACTGAAGCTTTCTTT
NA	TRBV18	TRBJ2-7	few	CASSFGTINSYEQYF	TGTGCCAGCTCATTTGGGACGATAAACTCCTACGAGCAGTACTTC
TRBD2	TRBV7-7	TRBJ2-2	few	CASTFGLAGHNTGELFF	TGTGCCAGCACCTTCGGACTAGCGGGGCATAACACCGGGGAGCTGTTTTTT